This T cell receptor beta chain was identified during a study of control samples from healthy donors and cancer patients. The data were produced by immunoSEQ multiplex PCR, yet TCRdb's version contains in-frame clones alone and is incomplete. The sample carries about 170,000 clones, 75% to 95% recorded once. The germline V gene has CDR1 SGHRS and CDR2 YFSETQ. CDR3 length: 15 amino acids. V was pared by 0 bases and J by 2 bases, with 11 bases between. The sequenced sample consisted of blood. The sequence was obtained from a woman aged 25 to 39 in good health. This sequence joins TRBV5-1 and TRBJ2-5, with a possible D match to TRBD1 (5 bases). The CDR3 DNA reads as TGCGCCAGCAGCTTGGGGGCAGGGAATCAAGAGACCCAGTACTTC. This sequence encodes CASSLGAGNQETQYF.